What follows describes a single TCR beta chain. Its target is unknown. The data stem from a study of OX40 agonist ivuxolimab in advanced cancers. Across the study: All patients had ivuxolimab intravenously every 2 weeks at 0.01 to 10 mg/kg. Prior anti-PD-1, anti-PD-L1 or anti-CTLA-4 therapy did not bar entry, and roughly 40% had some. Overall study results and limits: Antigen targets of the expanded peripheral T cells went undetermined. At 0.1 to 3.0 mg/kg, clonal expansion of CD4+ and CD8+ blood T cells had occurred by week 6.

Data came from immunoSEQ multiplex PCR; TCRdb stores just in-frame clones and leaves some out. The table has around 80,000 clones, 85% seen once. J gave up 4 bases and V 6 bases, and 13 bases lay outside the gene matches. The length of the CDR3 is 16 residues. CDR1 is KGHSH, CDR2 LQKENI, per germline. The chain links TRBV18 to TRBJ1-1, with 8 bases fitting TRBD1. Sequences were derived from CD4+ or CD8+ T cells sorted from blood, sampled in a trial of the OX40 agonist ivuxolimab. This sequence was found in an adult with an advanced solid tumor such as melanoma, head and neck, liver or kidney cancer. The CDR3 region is CASSIGQGRVSTEAFF. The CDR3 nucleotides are TGTGCCAGCTCGATCGGACAGGGCCGAGTGAGCACTGAAGCTTTCTTT.